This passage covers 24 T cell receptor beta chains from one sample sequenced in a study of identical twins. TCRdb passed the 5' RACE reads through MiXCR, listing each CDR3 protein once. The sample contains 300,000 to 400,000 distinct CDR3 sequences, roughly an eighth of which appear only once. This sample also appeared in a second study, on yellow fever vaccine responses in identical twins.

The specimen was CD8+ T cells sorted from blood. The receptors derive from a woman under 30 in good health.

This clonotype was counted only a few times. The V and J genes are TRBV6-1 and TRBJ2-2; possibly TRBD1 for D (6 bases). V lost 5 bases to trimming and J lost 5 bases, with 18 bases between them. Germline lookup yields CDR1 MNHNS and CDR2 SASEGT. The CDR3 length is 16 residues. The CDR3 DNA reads TGTGCCAGCAGTCCTTTCTCGGACAGAGAAACCGGGGAGCTGTTTTTT. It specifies CASSPFSDRETGELFF.

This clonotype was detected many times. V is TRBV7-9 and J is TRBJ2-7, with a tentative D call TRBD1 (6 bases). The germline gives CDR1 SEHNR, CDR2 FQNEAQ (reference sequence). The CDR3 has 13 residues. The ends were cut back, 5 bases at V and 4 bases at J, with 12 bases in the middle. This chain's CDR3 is CASSPGTQYEQYF. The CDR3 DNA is TGTGCCAGCAGCCCCGGGACACAGTACGAGCAGTACTTC.

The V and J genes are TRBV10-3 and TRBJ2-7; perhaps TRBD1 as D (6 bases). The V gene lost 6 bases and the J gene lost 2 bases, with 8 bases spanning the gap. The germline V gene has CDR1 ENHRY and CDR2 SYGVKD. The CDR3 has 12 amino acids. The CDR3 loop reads CAIRDSAYEQYV. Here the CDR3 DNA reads TGTGCCATCAGGGACAGCGCCTACGAGCAGTACGTC.

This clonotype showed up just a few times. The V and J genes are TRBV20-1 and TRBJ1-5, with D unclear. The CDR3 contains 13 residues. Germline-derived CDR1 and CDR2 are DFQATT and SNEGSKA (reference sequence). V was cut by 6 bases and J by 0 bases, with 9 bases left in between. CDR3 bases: TGCAGTGCAGAAGAGTATAGCAATCAGCCCCAGCATTTT. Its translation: CSAEEYSNQPQHF.

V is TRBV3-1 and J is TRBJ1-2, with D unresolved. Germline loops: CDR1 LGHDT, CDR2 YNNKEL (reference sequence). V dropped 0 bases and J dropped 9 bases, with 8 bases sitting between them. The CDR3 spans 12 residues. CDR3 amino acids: CASSQDNSRYTF. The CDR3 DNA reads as TGTGCCAGCAGCCAAGATAACTCGCGCTACACCTTC.

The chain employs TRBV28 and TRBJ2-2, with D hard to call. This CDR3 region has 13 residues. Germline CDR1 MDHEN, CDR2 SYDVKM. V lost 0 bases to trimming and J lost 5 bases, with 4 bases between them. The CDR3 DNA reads TGTGCCAGCAGTTTATGGGATACCGGGGAGCTGTTTTTT. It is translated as CASSLWDTGELFF.

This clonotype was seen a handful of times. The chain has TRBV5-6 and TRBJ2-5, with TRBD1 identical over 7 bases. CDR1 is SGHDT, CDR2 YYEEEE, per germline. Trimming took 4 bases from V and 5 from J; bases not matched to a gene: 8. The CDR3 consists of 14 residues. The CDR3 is CASSIPDRSETQYF. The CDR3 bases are TGTGCCAGCAGCATACCGGACAGGTCGGAGACCCAGTACTTC.

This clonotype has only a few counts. The CDR3 here is CASSFIAGGSYNEQFF. CDR3 sequence (DNA): TGTGCCAGCAGCTTTATAGCGGGAGGGTCCTACAATGAGCAGTTCTTC. This chain links TRBV27 with TRBJ2-1, with 11 nucleotides matching TRBD2. Germline lookup yields CDR1 MNHEY and CDR2 SMNVEV (reference sequence). V was clipped by 6 bases and J by 1 base; unmatched bases: 5. CDR3 length: 16 residues.

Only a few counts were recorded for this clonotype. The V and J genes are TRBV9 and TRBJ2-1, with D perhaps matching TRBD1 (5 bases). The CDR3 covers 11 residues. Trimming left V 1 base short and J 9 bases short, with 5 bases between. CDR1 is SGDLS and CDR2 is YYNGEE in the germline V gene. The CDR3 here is CASSVRGEQFF. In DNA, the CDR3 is TGTGCCAGCAGCGTAAGGGGTGAGCAGTTCTTC.

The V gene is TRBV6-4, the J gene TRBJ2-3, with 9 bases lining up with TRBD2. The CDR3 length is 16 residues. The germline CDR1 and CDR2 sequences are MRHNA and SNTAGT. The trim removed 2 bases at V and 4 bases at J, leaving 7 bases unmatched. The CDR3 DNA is TGTGCCAGCAGTGACACCGCGGGAGGGTCACCAGATACGCAGTATTTT. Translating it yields CASSDTAGGSPDTQYF.

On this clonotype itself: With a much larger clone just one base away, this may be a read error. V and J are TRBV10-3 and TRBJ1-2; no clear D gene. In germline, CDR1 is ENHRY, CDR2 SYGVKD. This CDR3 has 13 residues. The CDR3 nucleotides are TGTGCCATGAGTGCAGAGGCTAGCTATGGCTACACCTTC. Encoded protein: CAMSAEASYGYTF.

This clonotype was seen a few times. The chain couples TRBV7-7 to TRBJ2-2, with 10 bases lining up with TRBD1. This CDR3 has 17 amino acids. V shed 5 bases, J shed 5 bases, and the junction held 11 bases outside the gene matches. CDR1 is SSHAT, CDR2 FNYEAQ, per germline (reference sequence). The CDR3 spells CASSPTSGQGFTGELFF. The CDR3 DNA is TGTGCCAGCAGCCCAACGTCGGGACAGGGGTTTACCGGGGAGCTGTTTTTT.

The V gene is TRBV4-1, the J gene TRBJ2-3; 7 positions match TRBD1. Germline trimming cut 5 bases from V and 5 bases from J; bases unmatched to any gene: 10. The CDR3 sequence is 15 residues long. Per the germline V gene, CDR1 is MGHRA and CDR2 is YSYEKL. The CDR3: CASSSTQGDRDTQYF. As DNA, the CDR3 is TGCGCCAGCAGCTCCACCCAGGGGGATCGAGATACGCAGTATTTT.

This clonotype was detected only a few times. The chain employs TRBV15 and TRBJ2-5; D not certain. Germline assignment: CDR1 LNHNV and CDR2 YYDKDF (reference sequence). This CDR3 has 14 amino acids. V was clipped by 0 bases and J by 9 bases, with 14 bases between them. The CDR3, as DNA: TGTGCCACCAGCAGAGATCAGGCCGCCCCGGCCCAGTACTTC. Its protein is CATSRDQAAPAQYF. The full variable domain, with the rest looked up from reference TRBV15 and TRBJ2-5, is DAMVIQNPRYQVTQFGKPVTLSCSQTLNHNVMYWYQQKSSQAPKLLFHYYDKDFNNEADTPDNFQSRRPNTSFCFLDIRSPGLGDTAMYLCATSRDQAAPAQYFGPGTRLLVL.

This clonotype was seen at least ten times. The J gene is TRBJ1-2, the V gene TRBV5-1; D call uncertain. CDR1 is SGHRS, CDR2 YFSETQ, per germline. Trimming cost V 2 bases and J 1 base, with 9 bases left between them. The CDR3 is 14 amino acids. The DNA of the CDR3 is TGCGCCAGCAGCTTCGGACGGTATAACTATGGCTACACCTTC. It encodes CASSFGRYNYGYTF. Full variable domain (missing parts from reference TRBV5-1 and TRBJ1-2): KAGVTQTPRYLIKTRGQQVTLSCSPISGHRSVSWYQQTPGQGLQFLFEYFSETQRNKGNFPGRFSGRQFSNSRSEMNVSTLELGDSALYLCASSFGRYNYGYTFGSGTRLTVV.

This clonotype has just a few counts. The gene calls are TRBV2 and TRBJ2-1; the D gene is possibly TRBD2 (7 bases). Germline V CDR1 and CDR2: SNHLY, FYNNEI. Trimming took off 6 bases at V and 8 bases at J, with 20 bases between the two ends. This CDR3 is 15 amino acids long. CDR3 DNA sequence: TGTGCCAGCAGCCTTAGACTAGGAGGGGGGGATGAGCAGTTCTTC. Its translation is CASSLRLGGGDEQFF.

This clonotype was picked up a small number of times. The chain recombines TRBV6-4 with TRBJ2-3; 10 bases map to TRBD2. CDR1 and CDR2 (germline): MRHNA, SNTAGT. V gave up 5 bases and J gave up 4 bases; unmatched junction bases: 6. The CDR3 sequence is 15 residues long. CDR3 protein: CASSHIAGGSDTQYF. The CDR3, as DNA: TGTGCCAGCAGTCATATAGCGGGGGGATCAGATACGCAGTATTTT.

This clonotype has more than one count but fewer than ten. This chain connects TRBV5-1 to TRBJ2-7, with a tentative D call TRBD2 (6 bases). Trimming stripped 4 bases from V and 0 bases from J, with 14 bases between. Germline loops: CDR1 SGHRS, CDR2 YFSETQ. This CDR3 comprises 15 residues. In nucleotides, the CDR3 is TGCGCCAGCAGCCCAAGACTAGGCCTCTCCTACGAGCAGTACTTC. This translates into CASSPRLGLSYEQYF.

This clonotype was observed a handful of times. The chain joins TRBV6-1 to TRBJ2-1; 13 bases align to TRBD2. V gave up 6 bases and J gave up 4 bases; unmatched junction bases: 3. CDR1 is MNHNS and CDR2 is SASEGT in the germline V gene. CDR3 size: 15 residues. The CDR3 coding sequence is TGTGCCAGCAGACCACTAGCGGGAGGGTACAATGAGCAGTTCTTC. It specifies CASRPLAGGYNEQFF.

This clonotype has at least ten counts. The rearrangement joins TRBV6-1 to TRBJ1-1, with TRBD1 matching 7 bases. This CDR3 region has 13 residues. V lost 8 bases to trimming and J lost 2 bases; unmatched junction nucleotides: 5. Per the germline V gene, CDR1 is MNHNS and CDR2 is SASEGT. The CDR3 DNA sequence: TGTGCCAGCGCAACAGGGGAAAACACTGAAGCTTTCTTT. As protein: CASATGENTEAFF.

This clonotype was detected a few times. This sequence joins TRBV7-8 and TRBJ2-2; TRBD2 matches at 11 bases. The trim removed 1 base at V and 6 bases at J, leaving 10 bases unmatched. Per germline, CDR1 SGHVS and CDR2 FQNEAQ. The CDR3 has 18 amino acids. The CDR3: CASSLGYTSGSISGELFF. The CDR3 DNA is TGTGCCAGCAGCTTAGGGTATACTAGCGGGAGTATCTCCGGGGAGCTGTTTTTT.

The DNA of the CDR3 is TGTGCCAGCAGCTCTAGACTAGGGACTAGCGGGGGCTACGAGCAGTACGTC. It specifies CASSSRLGTSGGYEQYV. The chain carries TRBV5-5 and TRBJ2-7; 14 bases line up with TRBD2. The CDR3 is 17 amino acids. The J segment lost 3 bases and the V segment lost 3 bases, leaving 8 bases of the junction unmatched. The V gene's germline CDR1 is SGHKS and CDR2 YYEKEE (reference sequence).

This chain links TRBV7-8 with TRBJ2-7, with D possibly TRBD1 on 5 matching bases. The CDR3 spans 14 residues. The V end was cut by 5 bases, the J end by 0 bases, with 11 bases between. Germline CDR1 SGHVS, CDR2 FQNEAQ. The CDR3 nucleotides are TGTGCCAGCAGCCCCCACAGGAACTCCTACGAGCAGTACGTC. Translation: CASSPHRNSYEQYV.

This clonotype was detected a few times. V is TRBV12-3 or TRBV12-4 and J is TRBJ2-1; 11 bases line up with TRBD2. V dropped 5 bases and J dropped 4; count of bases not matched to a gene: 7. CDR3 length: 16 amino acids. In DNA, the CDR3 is TGTGCCAGCAGTCATAGCGGGAGGGCCTTTTACAATGAGCAGTTCTTC. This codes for CASSHSGRAFYNEQFF.